This T cell receptor beta chain derives from a study of T cells in Graves' hyperthyroidism and ophthalmopathy. Regarding the study as a whole: Also found in blood were most expanded thyroid clonotypes above 0.001.

This clonotype was recorded at least ten times. Its antigen is currently unknown. The CDR3 regions of TCR beta were amplified from RNA transcripts. First-round RT-PCR targeting the TCR CDR3 was performed with the HTBI primer set. TCRdb independently ran MiXCR on the multiplex PCR reads; one entry per CDR3 protein. The sample holds 270,000 or so distinct CDR3 sequences, less than 30% seen once. Germline CDR1 LNHDA, CDR2 SQIVND (reference sequence). V was shortened by 5 bases and J by 0 bases, with 10 bases between the two germline ends. This CDR3 region has 15 residues. Thyroid ultrasound and orbital computed tomography, with clinical symptoms and serum thyroxine and TRAb, informed diagnoses. Blood sampling occurred at first hyperthyroidism diagnosis, ahead of any ophthalmopathy symptoms.

The chain uses TRBV19 and TRBJ2-2; D remains unclear. Sequenced input: blood. The sequence came from a man between 40 and 49 years old with Graves' hyperthyroidism that later progressed to Graves' ophthalmopathy. CDR3 region: CASSELPANTGELFF. The CDR3 DNA reads TGTGCCAGTAGTGAGCTTCCCGCGAACACCGGGGAGCTGTTTTTT.